This T cell receptor (beta chain) was observed in a study of CD8 T cells in Susac syndrome. Trimming cost V 5 bases and J 3 bases, with 17 bases left between them. Germline V CDR1 and CDR2: GTSNPN, SVGIG (reference sequence). There are 14 residues in the CDR3. RNA in amounts of about 0.5 to 1 ug was reverse transcribed with random hexamers. A single record per CDR3 protein comes from TCRdb applying MiXCR to the immunoSEQ multiplex PCR reads. Among roughly 250,000 distinct CDR3 sequences, 90% to 96% were seen once, and the ten largest hold 0.1%. This clonotype was obtained from a human donor with Susac syndrome. The source material was CD4+ T cells from PBMCs. V is TRBV30 and J is TRBJ2-7, with D possibly TRBD1 on 5 matching bases. In nucleotides, the CDR3 is TGTGCCTGGGAGAGACAGACCCTAGTCTACGAGCAGTACTTC. Translation: CAWERQTLVYEQYF. Based on the CDR3 plus reference TRBV30 and TRBJ2-7, the full variable domain is SQTIHQWPATLVQPVGSPLSLECTVEGTSNPNLYWYRQAAGRGLQLLFYSVGIGQISSEVPQNLSASRPQDRQFILSSKKLLLSDSGFYLCAWERQTLVYEQYFGPGTRLTVT.